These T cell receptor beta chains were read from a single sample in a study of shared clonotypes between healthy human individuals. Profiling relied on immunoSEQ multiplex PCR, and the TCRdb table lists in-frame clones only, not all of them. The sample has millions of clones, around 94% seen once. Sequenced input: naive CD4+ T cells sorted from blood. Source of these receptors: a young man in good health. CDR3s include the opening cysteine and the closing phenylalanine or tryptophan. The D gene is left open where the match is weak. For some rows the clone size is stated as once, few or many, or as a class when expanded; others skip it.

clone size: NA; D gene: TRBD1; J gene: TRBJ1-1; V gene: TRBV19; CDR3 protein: CASSTGRQGRAEAFF; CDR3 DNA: TGTGCCAGTAGTACGGGGAGACAGGGACGGGCTGAAGCTTTCTTT
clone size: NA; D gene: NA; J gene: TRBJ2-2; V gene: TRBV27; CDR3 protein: CASRAGGNTGELFF; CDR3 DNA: TGTGCCAGCAGGGCAGGTGGGAACACCGGGGAGCTGTTTTTT
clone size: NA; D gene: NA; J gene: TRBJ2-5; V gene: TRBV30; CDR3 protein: CAWNSGTRETQYF; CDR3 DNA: TGTGCCTGGAATTCTGGGACCCGGGAGACCCAGTACTTC
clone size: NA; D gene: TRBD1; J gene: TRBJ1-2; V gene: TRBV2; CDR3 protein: CARALQTGVDYGYTF; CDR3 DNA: TGTGCCAGGGCATTACAGACAGGGGTCGACTATGGCTACACCTTC
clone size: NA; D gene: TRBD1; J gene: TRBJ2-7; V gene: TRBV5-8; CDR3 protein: CASSWDRLYEQYF; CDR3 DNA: TGTGCCAGCAGCTGGGACAGGCTCTACGAGCAGTACTTC
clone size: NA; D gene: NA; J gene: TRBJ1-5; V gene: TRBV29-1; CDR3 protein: CSVGGNQPQHF; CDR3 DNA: TGCAGCGTTGGGGGCAATCAGCCCCAGCATTTT
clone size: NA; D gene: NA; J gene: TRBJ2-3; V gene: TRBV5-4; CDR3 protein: CASSKDSSRTDTQYF; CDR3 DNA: TGTGCCAGCAGCAAGGACAGTTCTCGCACAGATACGCAGTATTTT
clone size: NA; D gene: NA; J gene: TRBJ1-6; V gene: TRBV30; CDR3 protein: CAWSGRNNSPLHF; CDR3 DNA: TGTGCCTGGAGTGGGCGGAATAATTCACCCCTCCACTTT
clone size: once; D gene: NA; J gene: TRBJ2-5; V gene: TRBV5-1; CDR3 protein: CASSLASGLGQETQYF; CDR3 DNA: TGCGCCAGCAGCTTGGCCTCGGGCTTGGGTCAAGAGACCCAGTACTTC
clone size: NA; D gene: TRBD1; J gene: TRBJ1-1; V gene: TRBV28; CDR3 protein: CASSSGQGAKGEAFF; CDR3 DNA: TGTGCCAGCAGTTCGGGACAGGGGGCTAAAGGTGAAGCTTTCTTT
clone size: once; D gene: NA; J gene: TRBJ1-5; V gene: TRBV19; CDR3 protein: CASSRGGSNQPQHF; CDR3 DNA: TGTGCCAGTAGCAGGGGTGGGAGCAATCAGCCCCAGCATTTT
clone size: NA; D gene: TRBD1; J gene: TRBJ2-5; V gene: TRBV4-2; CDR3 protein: CASSQPDRDETQYF; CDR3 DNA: TGTGCCAGCAGCCAACCTGACAGGGACGAGACCCAGTACTTC
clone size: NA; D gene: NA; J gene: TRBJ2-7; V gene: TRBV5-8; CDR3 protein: CASNLIRSYEQYF; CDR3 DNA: TGTGCCAGCAACCTAATAAGATCCTACGAGCAGTACTTC
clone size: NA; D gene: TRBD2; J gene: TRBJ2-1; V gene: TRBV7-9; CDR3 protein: CASSLTVSSGSVYNEQFF; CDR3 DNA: TGTGCCAGCAGCTTAACCGTAAGCAGCGGGAGCGTATACAATGAGCAGTTCTTC
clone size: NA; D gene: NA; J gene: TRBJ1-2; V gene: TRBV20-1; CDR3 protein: CSAGNYGYTF; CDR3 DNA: TGCAGTGCAGGGAACTATGGCTACACCTTC
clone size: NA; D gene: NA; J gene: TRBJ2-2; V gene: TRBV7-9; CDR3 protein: CASSLEAANTGELFF; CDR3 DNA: TGTGCCAGCAGCTTAGAAGCGGCGAACACCGGGGAGCTGTTTTTT
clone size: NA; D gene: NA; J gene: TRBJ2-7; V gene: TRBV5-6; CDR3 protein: CASSLSDRRSYEQYF; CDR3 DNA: TGTGCCAGCAGCTTGTCGGACCGTCGCTCCTACGAGCAGTACTTC
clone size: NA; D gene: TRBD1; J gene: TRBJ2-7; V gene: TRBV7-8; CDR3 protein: CASSLEGQMGYEQYF; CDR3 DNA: TGTGCCAGCAGCTTAGAGGGACAGATGGGCTACGAGCAGTACTTC
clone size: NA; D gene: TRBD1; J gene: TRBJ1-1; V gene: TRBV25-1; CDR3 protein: CASSATGGANTEAFF; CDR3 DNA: TGTGCCAGCAGTGCGACAGGGGGGGCGAACACTGAAGCTTTCTTT
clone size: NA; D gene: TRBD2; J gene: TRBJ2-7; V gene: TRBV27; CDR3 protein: CASSSATSGSNYEQYF; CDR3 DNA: TGTGCCAGCAGTTCGGCTACTAGCGGGTCAAACTACGAGCAGTACTTC
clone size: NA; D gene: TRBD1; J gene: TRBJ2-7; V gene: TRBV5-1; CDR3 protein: CASSLADRVVSEQYF; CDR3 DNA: TGCGCCAGCAGCTTGGCCGACAGGGTGGTATCCGAGCAGTACTTC
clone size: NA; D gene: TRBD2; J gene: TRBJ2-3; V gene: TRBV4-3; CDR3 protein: CASSLRVAGGGDTQYF; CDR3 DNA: TGCGCCAGCAGCCTCCGGGTAGCGGGAGGGGGAGATACGCAGTATTTT
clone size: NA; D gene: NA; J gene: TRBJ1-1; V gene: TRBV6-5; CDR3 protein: CASRGWGNTEAFF; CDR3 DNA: TGTGCCAGCAGGGGATGGGGGAACACTGAAGCTTTCTTT
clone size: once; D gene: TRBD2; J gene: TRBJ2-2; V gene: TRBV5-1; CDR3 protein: CASSWPSGTGELFF; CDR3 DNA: TGCGCCAGCAGCTGGCCTAGCGGGACCGGGGAGCTGTTTTTT
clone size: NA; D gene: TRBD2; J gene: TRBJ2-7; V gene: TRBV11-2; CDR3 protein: CASSLELAVASGGSYEQYF; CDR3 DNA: TGTGCCAGCAGCTTAGAGCTAGCGGTAGCGAGTGGGGGATCCTACGAGCAGTACTTC
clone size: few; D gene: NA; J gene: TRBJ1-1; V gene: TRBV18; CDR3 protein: CASSLFTGDAFF; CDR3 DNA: TGTGCCAGCTCACTTTTCACCGGTGACGCTTTCTTT
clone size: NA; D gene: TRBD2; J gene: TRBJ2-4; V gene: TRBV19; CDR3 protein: CASSIEGWDLPGLENIQYF; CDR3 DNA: TGTGCCAGTAGTATAGAGGGATGGGACCTACCGGGACTAGAAAACATTCAGTACTTC
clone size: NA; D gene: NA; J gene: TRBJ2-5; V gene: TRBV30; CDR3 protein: CAWTGIGGRETQYF; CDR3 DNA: TGTGCCTGGACCGGTATTGGGGGCAGGGAGACCCAGTACTTC
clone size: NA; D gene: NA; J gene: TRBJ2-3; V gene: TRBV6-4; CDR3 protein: CASSMGPHTDTQYF; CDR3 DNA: TGTGCCAGCAGTATGGGACCTCACACAGATACGCAGTATTTT
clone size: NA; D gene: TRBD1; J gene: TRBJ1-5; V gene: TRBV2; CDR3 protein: CASRADRGNQPQHF; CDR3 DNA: TGTGCCAGCAGGGCCGACAGGGGCAATCAGCCCCAGCATTTT
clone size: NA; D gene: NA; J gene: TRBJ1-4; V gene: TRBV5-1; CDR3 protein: CASSLAGDRGEKLFF; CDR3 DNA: TGCGCCAGCAGCTTGGCGGGGGATCGCGGTGAAAAACTGTTTTTT
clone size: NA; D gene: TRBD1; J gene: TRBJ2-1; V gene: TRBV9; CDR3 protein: CASSAGTGGSPKGDGEQFF; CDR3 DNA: TGTGCCAGCAGCGCCGGGACAGGGGGTAGTCCAAAAGGGGACGGTGAGCAGTTCTTC
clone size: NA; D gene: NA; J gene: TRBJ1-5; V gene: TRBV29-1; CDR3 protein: CSVQVHSNQPQHF; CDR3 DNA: TGCAGCGTACAGGTCCATAGCAATCAGCCCCAGCATTTT
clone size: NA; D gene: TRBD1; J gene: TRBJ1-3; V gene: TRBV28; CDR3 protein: CASSLGTEGNTIYF; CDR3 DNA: TGTGCCAGCAGTTTAGGGACAGAGGGAAACACCATATATTTT
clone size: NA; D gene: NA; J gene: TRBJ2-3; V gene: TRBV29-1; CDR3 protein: CSVTSTGSTDTQYF; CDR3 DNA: TGCAGCGTAACTTCCACCGGTAGCACAGATACGCAGTATTTT
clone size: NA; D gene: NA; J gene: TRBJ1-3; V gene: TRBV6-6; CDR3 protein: CASSYSEGNTIYF; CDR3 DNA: TGTGCCAGCAGTTACTCGGAGGGGAACACCATATATTTT
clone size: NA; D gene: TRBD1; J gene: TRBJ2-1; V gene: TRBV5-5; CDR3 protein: CASSVTGQGASEQFF; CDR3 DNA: TGTGCCAGCAGCGTTACGGGACAGGGGGCATCTGAGCAGTTCTTC
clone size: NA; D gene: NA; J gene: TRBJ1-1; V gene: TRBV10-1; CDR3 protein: CASSGGVGATEAFF; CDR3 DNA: TGCGCCAGCAGCGGAGGGGTCGGGGCGACTGAAGCTTTCTTT
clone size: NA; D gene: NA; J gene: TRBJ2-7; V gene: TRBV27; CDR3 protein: CASSPSPGISYEQYF; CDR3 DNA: TGTGCCAGCTCTCCCTCGCCGGGTATATCCTACGAGCAGTACTTC
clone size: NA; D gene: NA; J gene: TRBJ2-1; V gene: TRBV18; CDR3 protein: CASSPDQRNEQFF; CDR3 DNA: TGTGCCAGCTCACCGGATCAACGCAATGAGCAGTTCTTC
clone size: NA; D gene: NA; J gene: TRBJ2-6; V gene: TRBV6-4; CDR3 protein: CASSGGGQGANVLTF; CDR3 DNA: TGTGCCAGCAGTGGTGGAGGGCAAGGGGCCAACGTCCTGACTTTC
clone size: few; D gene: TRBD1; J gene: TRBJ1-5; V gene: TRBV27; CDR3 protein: CASSRTGDRQPQHF; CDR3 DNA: TGTGCCAGCAGTCGAACAGGGGACCGTCAGCCCCAGCATTTT